This TCR beta chain was captured by sequencing in a study of control samples from healthy donors and cancer patients. This CDR3 comprises 15 residues. V shed 4 bases and J 6 bases; nucleotides not matched to a gene: 10. The germline gives CDR1 MNHEY, CDR2 SVGEGT. The method was immunoSEQ multiplex PCR; TCRdb's version includes in-frame clones alone and lacks a portion of them. This table holds over 150,000 clones, 90% to 95% found once. Source material: blood. This chain joins TRBV6-2 or TRBV6-3 and TRBJ1-2; 8 nucleotides align to TRBD1. The clonotype comes from a woman younger than 30 in good health. For the CDR3, the DNA is TGTGCCAGCAGTTCTCGCTTCCCAGGGGGCGATGGCTACACCTTC. This codes for CASSSRFPGGDGYTF.